This passage covers 22 T cell receptor beta chains from one sample sequenced in a study of blood T cells in healthy people across ages. The authors ran a second PCR of about 6 to 11 cycles using a sample-barcoded 5' primer and a J-beta primer mix. TCRdb itself ran the 5' RACE reads through MiXCR, one entry per CDR3 protein. The sample includes nearly 1 million distinct CDR3 sequences, around 54% of them seen just once. Sequenced sample: blood. These receptors all stem from a woman in her sixties in good health.

The V and J genes are TRBV4-2 and TRBJ1-2; D is ambiguous. This CDR3 spans 15 amino acids. Germline V gene sequence: CDR1 LGHNA, CDR2 YNFKEQ. Between the trimmed V and J ends, which lost 0 bases and 1 base, there was a span of 9 bases. The CDR3 coding sequence is TGTGCCAGCAGCCAAGAATTGACCCTTAACTATGGCTACACCTTC. Amino acid sequence: CASSQELTLNYGYTF.

The CDR3 loop reads CAIRDGGTGNTGELFF. For the CDR3, the DNA is TGTGCCATCAGGGATGGTGGGACAGGGAACACCGGGGAGCTGTTTTTT. The V and J genes are TRBV10-3 and TRBJ2-2, with 8 bases identical to TRBD1. The CDR3 has 16 amino acids. V trimming: 6 bases; J trimming: 1 base; junction bases outside the gene matches: 7. CDR1 is ENHRY, CDR2 SYGVKD, per germline.

V gene TRBV6-5 combines with J gene TRBJ2-1; a possible D gene is TRBD2 (5 bases). V was trimmed by 0 bases and J by 9 bases, leaving 12 bases between them. Per the germline V gene, CDR1 is MNHEY and CDR2 is SVGAGI. This CDR3 region has 14 residues. CDR3 coding DNA: TGTGCCAGCAGTTACTCGAATGGCGCGGGTGAGCAGTTCTTC. Its protein is CASSYSNGAGEQFF.

This rearrangement joins TRBV6-1 to TRBJ2-7; 8 bases fit TRBD2. The CDR3 length is 15 residues. Germline V gene lookup returns CDR1 MNHNS and CDR2 SASEGT. V shed 8 bases, J shed 0 bases, and the junction held 9 bases outside the gene matches. The chain's CDR3 is CASPGLGRGSYEQYF. The CDR3 DNA reads TGTGCCAGCCCTGGCCTCGGGAGGGGCTCCTACGAGCAGTACTTC.

A few counts support this clonotype. The chain couples TRBV3-1 to TRBJ2-7; 14 positions agree with TRBD2. CDR1 LGHDT and CDR2 YNNKEL come from the germline V gene (reference sequence). With V trimmed by 0 bases and J by 4 bases, 8 bases remained unmatched. The CDR3 sequence is 18 residues long. DNA for the CDR3: TGTGCCAGCAGCCAAGATGCGGCGGGGACTAGCGGGAGTTACGAGCAGTACTTC. It codes for CASSQDAAGTSGSYEQYF.

This clonotype was seen only once. The chain recombines TRBV6-5 with TRBJ2-2, with D tentatively TRBD2 (5 bases). Trimming removed 7 bases at V and 3 bases at J, with 12 bases between. CDR3 length equals 14 residues. The germline V gene has CDR1 MNHEY and CDR2 SVGAGI. CDR3 bases: TGTGCCAGCAACCCGGGAACTTACACCGGGGAGCTGTTTTTT. Encoded protein: CASNPGTYTGELFF.

The rearrangement uses TRBV3-1 and TRBJ2-5; either TRBD1 or TRBD2 may fit D (5 bases each). The J call could be wrong; TRBJ2-7 is a better fit for the DNA end. The CDR3 length is 14 residues. Germline values: CDR1 LGHDT, CDR2 YNNKEL (reference sequence). CDR3 in amino acids: CASSQFRDHYEQYF. The CDR3, as DNA: TGTGCCAGCAGCCAATTCAGGGACCACTACGAGCAGTACTTC.

This clonotype was found a few times. CDR3 bases: TGCAGTGCTCGACGATACACAGATACGCAGTATTTT. Translating it yields CSARRYTDTQYF. The J gene is TRBJ2-3, the V gene TRBV20-1; D unresolved. Germline V CDR1 and CDR2: DFQATT, SNEGSKA (reference sequence). V lost 5 bases, J lost 2 bases, and 8 bases lay in between. The CDR3 is made up of 12 amino acids.

This clonotype was recorded only once. This chain links TRBV7-9 with TRBJ2-4, with TRBD1 identical over 7 bases. The J call may be wrong; the DNA end is better matched by TRBJ2-7. Germline CDR1 and CDR2: SEHNR and FQNEAQ (reference sequence). CDR3 length: 17 residues. CDR3 DNA sequence: TGTGCCAGCAGCCTAACCTTCAGCCGGGACAGTATGTACGAGCAGTACTTC. Residues: CASSLTFSRDSMYEQYF.

This clonotype came up once. The chain carries TRBV14 and TRBJ1-3; unclear D gene. Germline V lookup: CDR1 SGHDN, CDR2 FVKESK. The V end lost 4 bases, the J end lost 2 bases, and 9 bases lay between the germline ends. There are 14 residues in the CDR3. The CDR3 DNA reads as TGTGCCAGCAGCCTCGTCACGGCTGGAAACACCATATATTTT. Amino acids: CASSLVTAGNTIYF.

V usage is TRBV11-2 and J usage is TRBJ1-2, with D possibly TRBD1 on 5 matching bases. The germline V gene has CDR1 SGHAT and CDR2 FQNNGV. There are 13 residues in the CDR3. V was pared by 5 bases and J by 13 bases, with 20 bases between. CDR3 DNA: TGTGCCAGCAGCGCAACCCGGGACGCATCGGTCACCTTC. This gives the protein CASSATRDASVTF.

This chain uses TRBV28 with TRBJ2-7; no definite D call. Gene TRBJ2-5 matches the end of the DNA better, so the J call may be wrong. There are 13 residues in the CDR3. From germline, CDR1 is MDHEN and CDR2 SYDVKM. In nucleotides, the CDR3 is TGTGCCAGCGGGGTTGGGGTGGAAGAGACCCAGTACTTC. Its translation is CASGVGVEETQYF.

The chain links TRBV12-3 or TRBV12-4 to TRBJ2-3; 7 bases are a match to TRBD1. The CDR3 runs 15 residues. J lost 1 base, V lost 5 bases, and 6 bases had no gene match. The CDR3: CASSRDSPGTDTQYF. The DNA of the CDR3 is TGTGCCAGCAGTCGGGACAGTCCCGGCACAGATACGCAGTATTTT.

This clonotype was counted between two and nine times. The V call is TRBV7-9, the J call TRBJ2-6; TRBD1 aligns across 8 bases. V lost 5 bases and J lost 3; bases outside the gene matches: 12. This CDR3 has 18 amino acids. The germline CDR1 and CDR2 sequences are SEHNR and FQNEAQ (reference sequence). CDR3 residues: CASSPGDPRGLGANVLTF. The CDR3 DNA sequence: TGTGCCAGCAGCCCAGGTGACCCCAGGGGGCTTGGGGCCAACGTCCTGACTTTC.

Points on this clonotype: The junction departs from the called germline gene at one end, perhaps through a read error. This chain links TRBV6-2 or TRBV6-3 with TRBJ1-1; no definite D call. This CDR3 has 12 amino acids. In germline, CDR1 is MNHEY, CDR2 SVGEGT. DNA for the CDR3: TGTGCCAGCAGAGCCTGGGAAACTGGAGCTTTCTTT. Residues: CASRAWETGAFF.

This chain joins TRBV25-1 and TRBJ2-1; perhaps TRBD2 as D (6 bases). The V gene's germline CDR1 is MGHDK and CDR2 SYGVNS. CDR3 length: 12 amino acids. Trimming shortened V by 8 bases and J by 6 bases, and 11 bases separated the two germline ends. The chain's CDR3 is CASLTRFNEQFF. The CDR3 DNA reads as TGTGCCAGCTTGACTAGGTTCAATGAGCAGTTCTTC.

The rearrangement links TRBV20-1 to TRBJ2-1; no clear D. There are 12 residues in the CDR3. Germline loops: CDR1 DFQATT, CDR2 SNEGSKA (reference sequence). V was shortened by 5 bases and J by 5 bases, with 10 bases between the two germline ends. For the CDR3, the DNA is TGCAGTGCTCCAGAACCTGACAATGAGCAGTTCTTC. Its translation: CSAPEPDNEQFF.

Comment on this clonotype: The junction does not match germline at one end; this may be a read error. The J gene is TRBJ2-3, the V gene TRBV20-1, with D perhaps TRBD2 (6 bases). This CDR3 spans 15 amino acids. From germline, CDR1 is DFQATT and CDR2 SNEGSKA (reference sequence). The CDR3 spells CSARVSRTSTDMQYF. CDR3 in DNA: TGCAGTGCTAGAGTAAGTCGTACTAGCACAGATATGCAGTATTTT.

The chain combines TRBV18 with TRBJ2-7, with D possibly being TRBD2 (6 bases). The J call may not be correct, given that the DNA end is closer to TRBJ2-5. Germline assignment: CDR1 KGHSH and CDR2 LQKENI. This CDR3 has 15 amino acids. CDR3: CASSMAGYLGVTQYF. The CDR3 DNA sequence: TGTGCCAGCTCGATGGCGGGATACCTCGGTGTGACCCAGTACTTC.

This chain joins TRBV29-1 and TRBJ2-3, with D hard to call. The CDR3 has 14 amino acids. V was shortened by 5 bases and J by 0 bases, with 12 bases between the two germline ends. Germline CDR1 reads SQVTM; CDR2 reads ANQGSEA. The CDR3 loop is CSVMGSTSTDTQYF. DNA for the CDR3: TGCAGCGTTATGGGCTCAACTAGCACAGATACGCAGTATTTT.

The chain carries TRBV7-2 and TRBJ1-2; weak D call: TRBD1 (6 bases). V was clipped by 5 bases and J by 4 bases, with 14 bases between them. There are 14 residues in the CDR3. Per germline, CDR1 SGHTA and CDR2 FQGNSA. Here the CDR3 reads CASSMGAESYGYTF. The CDR3 DNA sequence: TGTGCCAGCAGCATGGGGGCCGAGAGCTATGGCTACACCTTC.

V usage is TRBV10-3 and J usage is TRBJ2-7; 7 bases map to TRBD2. Losses at the gene ends were 2 bases for V and 2 bases for J; bases not matched to a gene: 6. This CDR3 has 15 residues. Per the germline V gene, CDR1 is ENHRY and CDR2 is SYGVKD. The DNA for the CDR3 is TGTGCCATCAGTGAGGATGCTAGCGGAGCCTACGAGCAGTACTTC. The encoded protein is CAISEDASGAYEQYF.